A single T cell receptor (beta chain) is shown here with its context. Antigen: not known. This sample is drawn from a study of cytomegalovirus exposure and HLA in healthy donors. 60 Vbeta and 13 Jbeta primers were used in PCR. The data were produced by immunoSEQ multiplex PCR, yet TCRdb's version contains in-frame clones alone and is incomplete. The repertoire has 140,000 to 150,000 clones, over 75% of them found once; the top ten carry 1.5% to 2%. Study outcomes and limitations: According to an earlier analysis, most TCR beta V segments yielded productive rearrangements about 87% or about 30% of the time.

The germline V gene has CDR1 KGHSH and CDR2 LQKENI. This CDR3 comprises 14 residues. Trimming took 1 base from V and 5 from J, leaving 8 bases between them. The sequence was obtained from a woman aged 25 to 45 in good health and CMV-seronegative. Sequences were obtained from PBMCs. V is TRBV18 and J is TRBJ1-4; D gene uncertain. The CDR3 DNA sequence: TGTGCCAGCTCACCACAGAATACAAATGAAAAACTGTTTTTT. It codes for CASSPQNTNEKLFF.